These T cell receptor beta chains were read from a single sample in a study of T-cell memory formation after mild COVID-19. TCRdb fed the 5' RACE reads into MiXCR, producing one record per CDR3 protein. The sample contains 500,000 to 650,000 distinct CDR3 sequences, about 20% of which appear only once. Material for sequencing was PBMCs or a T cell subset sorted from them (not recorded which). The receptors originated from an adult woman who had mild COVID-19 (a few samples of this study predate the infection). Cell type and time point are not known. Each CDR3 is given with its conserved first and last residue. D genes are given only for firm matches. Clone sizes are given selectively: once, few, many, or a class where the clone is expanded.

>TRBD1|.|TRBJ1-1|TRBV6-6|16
CASSLPGGEGNTEAFF
TGTGCCAGCAGTTTACCAGGGGGCGAGGGCAACACTGAAGCTTTCTTT
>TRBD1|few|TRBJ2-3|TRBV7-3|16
CASSYGPGQGTDTQYF
TGTGCCAGCAGCTATGGACCGGGACAGGGCACAGATACGCAGTATTTT
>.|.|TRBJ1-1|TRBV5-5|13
CASSLGQPSEAFF
TGTGCCAGCAGCTTGGGACAGCCTTCGGAAGCTTTCTTT
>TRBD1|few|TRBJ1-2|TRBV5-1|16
CASSSDRAIRHYGYTF
TGCGCCAGCAGCTCGGACAGGGCGATCCGCCACTATGGCTACACCTTC
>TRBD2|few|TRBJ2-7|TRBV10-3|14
CAISDGGRSYEQYF
TGTGCCATCAGTGACGGCGGGAGATCCTACGAGCAGTACTTC
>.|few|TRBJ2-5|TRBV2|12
CASSETQETQYF
TGTGCCAGCAGTGAAACTCAAGAGACCCAGTACTTC
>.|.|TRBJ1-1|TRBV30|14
CAWSIRATNTEAFF
TGTGCCTGGAGTATCCGGGCCACGAACACTGAAGCTTTCTTT
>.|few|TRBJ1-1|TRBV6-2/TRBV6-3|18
CASSYSWGQGTQNTEAFF
TGTGCCAGCAGTTACTCGTGGGGACAAGGAACTCAGAACACTGAAGCTTTCTTT
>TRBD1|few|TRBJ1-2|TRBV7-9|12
CASSLGTGDNTF
TGTGCCAGCAGCTTAGGGACAGGCGATAACACCTTC
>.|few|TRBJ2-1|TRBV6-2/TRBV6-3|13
CASSYSQKNEQFF
TGTGCCAGCAGTTACTCCCAGAAGAATGAGCAGTTCTTC
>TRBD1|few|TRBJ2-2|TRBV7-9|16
CASSFGQGSPTGELFF
TGTGCCAGCAGCTTTGGACAGGGGTCCCCCACCGGGGAGCTGTTTTTT
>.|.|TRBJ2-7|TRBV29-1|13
CSVEEGQGGTQYF
TGCAGCGTTGAAGAAGGGCAGGGTGGAACCCAGTACTTC
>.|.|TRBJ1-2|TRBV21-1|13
CASSDGTAYGYTF
TGTGCCAGCAGCGATGGGACAGCCTATGGCTACACCTTC
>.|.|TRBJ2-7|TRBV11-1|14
CASSRRGAPYEQYF
TGTGCCAGCAGCCGTAGAGGAGCTCCCTACGAGCAGTACTTC
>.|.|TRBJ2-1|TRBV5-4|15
CASLNTGFSYNEQFF
TGTGCCAGCCTCAATACAGGTTTCTCCTACAATGAGCAGTTCTTC
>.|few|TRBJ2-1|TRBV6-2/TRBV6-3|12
CASSTHRNEQFF
TGTGCCAGCAGTACACACAGGAATGAGCAGTTCTTC
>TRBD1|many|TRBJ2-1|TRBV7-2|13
CASSSQGNNEQFF
TGTGCCAGCAGTTCACAGGGGAACAATGAGCAGTTCTTC
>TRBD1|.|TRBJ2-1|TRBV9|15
CASGGGQENYNEQFF
TGTGCCAGCGGTGGGGGACAGGAGAACTACAATGAGCAGTTCTTC
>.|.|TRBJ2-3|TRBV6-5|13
CASSYRVSDTQYF
TGTGCCAGCAGTTACAGGGTTTCAGATACGCAGTATTTT
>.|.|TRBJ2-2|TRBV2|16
CASSLRRPSNTGELFF
TGTGCCAGCAGTCTTCGGCGGCCCTCGAACACCGGGGAGCTGTTTTTT
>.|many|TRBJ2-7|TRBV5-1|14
CASSREGQTYEQYF
TGCGCCAGCTCTCGGGAGGGACAGACCTACGAGCAGTACTTC
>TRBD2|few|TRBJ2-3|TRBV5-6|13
CASSLTTSGGKYF
TGTGCCAGCAGCTTAACGACTAGCGGGGGAAAGTATTTT
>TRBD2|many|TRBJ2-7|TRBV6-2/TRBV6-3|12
CASRAGGGEQYF
TGTGCCAGCAGGGCCGGGGGGGGCGAGCAGTACTTC
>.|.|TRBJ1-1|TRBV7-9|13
CASSYPGGLGAFF
TGTGCCAGCAGCTATCCGGGCGGACTAGGTGCTTTCTTT
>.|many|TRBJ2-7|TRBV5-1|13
CASSRFDSYEQYF
TGCGCCAGCAGCCGATTCGACAGCTACGAGCAGTACTTC
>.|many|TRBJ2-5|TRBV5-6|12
CASSGNRETQYF
TGTGCCAGCAGCGGGAACCGGGAGACCCAGTACTTC
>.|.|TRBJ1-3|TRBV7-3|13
CASRANSGNTIYF
TGTGCCAGCAGGGCTAACTCTGGAAACACCATATATTTT
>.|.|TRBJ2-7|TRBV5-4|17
CASSLSGLAGVFYEQYF
TGTGCCAGCAGCTTGTCGGGCCTCGCCGGGGTCTTCTACGAGCAGTACTTC
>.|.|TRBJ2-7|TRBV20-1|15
CSARVIRRSTYEQYF
TGCAGTGCTAGAGTAATCCGGAGGAGTACCTACGAGCAGTACTTC
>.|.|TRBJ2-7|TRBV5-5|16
CASSPGGPPGIYEQYF
TGTGCCAGCAGCCCGGGTGGACCCCCCGGGATCTACGAGCAGTACTTC
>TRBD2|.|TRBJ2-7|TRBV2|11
CASSEFSGSFF
TGTGCCAGCAGTGAATTTAGCGGGAGCTTCTTC
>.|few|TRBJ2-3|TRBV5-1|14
CASSLEKSTDTQYF
TGCGCCAGCAGCTTGGAGAAGAGCACAGATACGCAGTATTTT
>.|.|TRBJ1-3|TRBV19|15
CASPSSRYSGNTIYF
TGTGCCAGTCCTAGCTCGAGGTACTCTGGAAACACCATATATTTT
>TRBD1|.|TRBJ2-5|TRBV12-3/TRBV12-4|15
CASSRSDRGLETQYF
TGTGCCAGCAGTCGATCAGACAGGGGGCTAGAGACCCAGTACTTC
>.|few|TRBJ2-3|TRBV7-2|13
CASSRRRADTQYF
TGTGCCAGCAGCCGTCGTAGGGCAGATACGCAGTATTTT
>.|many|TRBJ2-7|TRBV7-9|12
CASTPTPYEQYF
TGTGCCAGCACCCCAACCCCCTACGAGCAGTACTTC
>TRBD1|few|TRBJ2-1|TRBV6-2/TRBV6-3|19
CASTYSDRGNSRSYNEQFF
TGTGCCAGCACCTACTCGGACAGGGGGAATTCGAGGTCCTACAATGAGCAGTTCTTC
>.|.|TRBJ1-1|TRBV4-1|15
CASSQTLTGNTEAFF
TGCGCCAGCAGCCAGACTCTGACAGGGAACACTGAAGCTTTCTTT
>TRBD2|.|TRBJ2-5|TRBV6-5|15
CASSGLAGGPPAQYF
TGTGCCAGCAGTGGACTAGCGGGAGGGCCTCCAGCCCAGTACTTC
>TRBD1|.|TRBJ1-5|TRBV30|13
CAWSSLTGGAQHF
TGTGCCTGGAGCTCGCTGACAGGGGGAGCCCAGCATTTT
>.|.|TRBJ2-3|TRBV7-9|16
CASSLKGRSSTDTQYF
TGTGCCAGCAGCTTAAAGGGGAGGTCGTCTACAGATACGCAGTATTTT
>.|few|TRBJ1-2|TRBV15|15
CATSPRGGQVGGYTF
TGTGCCACCAGCCCCCGCGGGGGTCAGGTAGGCGGCTACACCTTC
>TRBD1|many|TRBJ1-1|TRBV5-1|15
CASSIQTGSDTEAFF
TGCGCCAGCAGCATACAGACAGGGTCGGACACTGAAGCTTTCTTT
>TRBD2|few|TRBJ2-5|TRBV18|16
CASSRETAGVQETQYF
TGTGCCAGCTCACGAGAAACAGCGGGGGTTCAAGAGACCCAGTACTTC
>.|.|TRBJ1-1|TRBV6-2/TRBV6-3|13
CASSYPQLTEAFF
TGTGCCAGCAGTTACCCCCAACTCACTGAAGCTTTCTTT
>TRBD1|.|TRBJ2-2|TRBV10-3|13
CASRGQDTGELFF
TGTGCCAGCCGGGGACAGGACACCGGGGAGCTGTTTTTT
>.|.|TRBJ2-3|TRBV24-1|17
CATSDTPGSPSTDTQYF
TGTGCCACCAGTGACACCCCCGGGAGCCCCAGCACAGATACGCAGTATTTT
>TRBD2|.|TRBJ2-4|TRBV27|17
CASSFSTSGEAKNIQYF
TGTGCCAGCAGTTTCAGCACTAGCGGGGAAGCCAAAAACATTCAGTACTTC
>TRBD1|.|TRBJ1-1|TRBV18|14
CASSPFQGATEAFF
TGTGCCAGCTCACCTTTTCAGGGGGCCACTGAAGCTTTCTTT
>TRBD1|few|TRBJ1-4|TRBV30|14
CAWSPGTVNEKLFF
TGTGCCTGGAGTCCCGGGACAGTTAATGAAAAACTGTTTTTT
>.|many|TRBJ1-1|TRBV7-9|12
CASSLAGTEAFF
TGTGCCAGCAGCTTGGCGGGCACTGAAGCTTTCTTT
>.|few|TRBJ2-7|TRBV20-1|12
CSASGHSYEQYF
TGCAGTGCTAGTGGACACTCCTACGAGCAGTACTTC
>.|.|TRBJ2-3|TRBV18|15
CASSPAGARLDTQYF
TGTGCCAGCTCACCAGCGGGGGCCCGCTTAGATACGCAGTATTTT
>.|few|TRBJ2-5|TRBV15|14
CATSATRGKETQYF
TGTGCCACCAGTGCTACCAGGGGTAAAGAGACCCAGTACTTC
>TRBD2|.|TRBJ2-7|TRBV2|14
CASTQPGEGYEQYF
TGTGCCAGCACCCAGCCGGGGGAGGGCTACGAGCAGTACTTC
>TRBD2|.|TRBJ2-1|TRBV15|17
CATSREPSGSSYNEQFF
TGTGCCACCAGCAGAGAGCCTAGCGGAAGCTCCTACAATGAGCAGTTCTTC
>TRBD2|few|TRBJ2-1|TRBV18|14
CASSRGTRENEQFF
TGTGCCAGCTCACGCGGGACTAGAGAAAATGAGCAGTTCTTC
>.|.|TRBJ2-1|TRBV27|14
CASSLLQNVNEQFF
TGTGCCAGCAGTTTATTACAGAATGTGAATGAGCAGTTCTTC